This TCR beta chain was obtained from a study of CD8+ T cells in alopecia areata. V lost 5 bases to trimming and J lost 5 bases; unmatched junction nucleotides: 6. The CDR3 is 14 residues long. Germline V gene lookup returns CDR1 MNHEY and CDR2 SVGAGI. cDNA prepared by RNA extraction and subsequent reverse transcription served as the template for sequencing. Libraries were prepared by immunoSEQ multiplex PCR; TCRdb keeps only in-frame clonotypes and omits some of them. The top ten hold 4.5% of the sample, which has about 130,000 clones, 45% to 60% seen once. Sequencing was performed on CD4+ T cells sorted from blood, taken at week 0. The TCR comes from a human donor with alopecia areata. The genes are TRBV6-5 and TRBJ2-5; 9 bases map to TRBD1. CDR3 in DNA: TGTGCCAGCAGTGAAGGACAGGGGCCGGAGACCCAGTACTTC. This encodes CASSEGQGPETQYF.